This entry lists 5 T cell receptor beta chains sequenced from one sample in a study of T-cell reconstitution after alpha-beta-depleted transplantation in children. As it was prepared, the TCRbeta library received unique molecular identifiers. Each CDR3 protein is one row after TCRdb ran MiXCR on the PCR reads. Counted here are approximately 420,000 distinct CDR3 sequences, approximately 11% occurring once; the ten biggest clones make up roughly 5.1%. The input for sequencing was PBMCs from the stem cell graft donor, taken from the stem cell graft. The receptors here all came from a human donor who donated a stem cell graft to a child with acute myeloid leukemia.

The chain employs TRBV7-2 and TRBJ2-7, with D tentatively TRBD1 or TRBD2 (5 bases each). CDR3 length: 14 residues. The V and J ends lost 4 bases and 2 bases respectively, with 12 bases between them. Per the germline V gene, CDR1 is SGHTA and CDR2 is FQGNSA. CDR3 amino acids: CASSSPGTAYEQYF. The DNA of the CDR3 is TGTGCCAGCAGCTCCCCCGGGACGGCCTACGAGCAGTACTTC.

This sequence joins TRBV6-5 and TRBJ1-2, with 8 bases fitting TRBD1. The V gene's germline CDR1 is MNHEY and CDR2 SVGAGI. V lost 3 bases to trimming and J lost 5 bases; unmatched junction nucleotides: 8. This CDR3 is 15 amino acids long. CDR3 amino acids: CASSYSGGKKYGYTF. In DNA, the CDR3 is TGTGCCAGCAGTTATTCAGGGGGCAAGAAGTATGGCTACACCTTC.

This clonotype showed up just a few times. This rearrangement joins TRBV9 to TRBJ1-1; no clear D gene. Trimming cost V 3 bases and J 1 base, with 13 bases left between them. The CDR3 spans 15 residues. Germline V lookup: CDR1 SGDLS, CDR2 YYNGEE. CDR3 in amino acids: CASSGGVGANTEAFF. CDR3 bases: TGTGCCAGCAGCGGTGGTGTGGGAGCGAACACTGAAGCTTTCTTT. Drawing the rest from reference TRBV9 and TRBJ1-1, the complete variable domain is DSGVTQTPKHLITATGQRVTLRCSPRSGDLSVYWYQQSLDQGLQFLIQYYNGEERAKGNILERFSAQQFPDLHSELNLSSLELGDSALYFCASSGGVGANTEAFFGQGTRLTVV.

In this sample, this clonotype turned up many times. The J gene is TRBJ2-7, the V gene TRBV9; no firm D call. Germline V CDR1 and CDR2: SGDLS, YYNGEE. This CDR3 spans 13 amino acids. V was cut by 5 bases and J by 8 bases, with 17 bases left in between. The CDR3 coding sequence is TGTGCCAGCAGTTCCCCAACGGTGAATAAGCAGTACTTC. Translating gives CASSSPTVNKQYF.

The chain joins TRBV10-3 to TRBJ1-4, with no clear D. CDR1 is ENHRY and CDR2 is SYGVKD in the germline V gene. The CDR3 length is 13 residues. Trimming cost V 4 bases and J 8 bases, with 11 bases left between them. The chain's CDR3 is CAISGGGLEKLFF. DNA of the CDR3: TGTGCCATCAGTGGGGGAGGACTGGAAAAACTGTTTTTT.